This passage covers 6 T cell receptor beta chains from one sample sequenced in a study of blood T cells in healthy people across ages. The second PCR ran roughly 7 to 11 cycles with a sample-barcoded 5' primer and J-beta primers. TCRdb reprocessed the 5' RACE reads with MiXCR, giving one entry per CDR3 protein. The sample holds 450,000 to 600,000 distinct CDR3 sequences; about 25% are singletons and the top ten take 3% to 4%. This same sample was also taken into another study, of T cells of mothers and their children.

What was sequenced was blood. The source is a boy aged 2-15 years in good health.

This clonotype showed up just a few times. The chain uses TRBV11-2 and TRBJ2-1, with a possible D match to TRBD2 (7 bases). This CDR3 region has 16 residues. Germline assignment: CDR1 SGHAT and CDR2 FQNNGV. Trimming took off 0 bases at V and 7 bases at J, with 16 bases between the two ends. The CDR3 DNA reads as TGTGCCAGCAGCTTAGATCGCGGGGGCACCGGTAATGAGCAGTTCTTC. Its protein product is CASSLDRGGTGNEQFF.

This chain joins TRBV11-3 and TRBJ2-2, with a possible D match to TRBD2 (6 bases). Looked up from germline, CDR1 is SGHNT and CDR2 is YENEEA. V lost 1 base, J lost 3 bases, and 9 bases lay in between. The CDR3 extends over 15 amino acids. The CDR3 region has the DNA TGTGCCAGCAGCTTAGGGGAGGCGCACACCGGGGAGCTGTTTTTT. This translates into CASSLGEAHTGELFF.

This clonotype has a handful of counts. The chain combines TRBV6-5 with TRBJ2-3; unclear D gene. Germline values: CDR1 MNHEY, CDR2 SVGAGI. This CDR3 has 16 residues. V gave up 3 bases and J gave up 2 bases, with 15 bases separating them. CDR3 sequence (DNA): TGTGCCAGCAGTTATCGGTTAACACCGTCCACAGATACGCAGTATTTT. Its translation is CASSYRLTPSTDTQYF.

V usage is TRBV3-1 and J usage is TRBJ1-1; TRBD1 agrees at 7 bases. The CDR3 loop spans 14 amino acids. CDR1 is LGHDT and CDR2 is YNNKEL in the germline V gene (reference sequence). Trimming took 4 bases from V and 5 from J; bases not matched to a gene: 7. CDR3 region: CASSLYRGGTEAFF. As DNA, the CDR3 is TGTGCCAGCAGCCTGTACAGGGGTGGAACTGAAGCTTTCTTT.

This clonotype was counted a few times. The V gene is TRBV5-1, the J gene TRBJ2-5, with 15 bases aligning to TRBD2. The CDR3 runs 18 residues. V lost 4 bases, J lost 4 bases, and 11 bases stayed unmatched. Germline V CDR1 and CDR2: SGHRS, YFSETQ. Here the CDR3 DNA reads TGCGCCAGCAGCCCTGGACTAGCGGGGGGGCCAATCGTAGAGACCCAGTACTTC. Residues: CASSPGLAGGPIVETQYF.

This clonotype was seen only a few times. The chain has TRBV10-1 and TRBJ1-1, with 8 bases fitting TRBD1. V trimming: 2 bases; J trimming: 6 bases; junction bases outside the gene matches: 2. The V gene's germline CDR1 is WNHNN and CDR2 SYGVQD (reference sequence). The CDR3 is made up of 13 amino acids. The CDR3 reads CASSEQDRAEAFF. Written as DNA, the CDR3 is TGCGCCAGCAGTGAGCAGGACAGGGCTGAAGCTTTCTTT.